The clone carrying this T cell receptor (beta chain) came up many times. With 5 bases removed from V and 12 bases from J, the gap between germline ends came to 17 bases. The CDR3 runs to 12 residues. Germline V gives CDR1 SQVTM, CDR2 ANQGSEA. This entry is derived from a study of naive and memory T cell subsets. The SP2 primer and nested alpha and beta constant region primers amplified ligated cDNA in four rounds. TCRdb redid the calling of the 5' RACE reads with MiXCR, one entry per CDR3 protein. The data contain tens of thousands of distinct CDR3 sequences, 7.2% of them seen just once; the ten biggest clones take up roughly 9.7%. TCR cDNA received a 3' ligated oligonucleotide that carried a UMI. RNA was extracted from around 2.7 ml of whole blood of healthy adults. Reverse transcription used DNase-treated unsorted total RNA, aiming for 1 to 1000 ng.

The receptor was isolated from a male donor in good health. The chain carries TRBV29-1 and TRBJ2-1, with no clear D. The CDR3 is CSVLTSAGGQFF. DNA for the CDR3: TGCAGCGTTCTGACGTCGGCAGGTGGGCAGTTCTTC.